This entry lists 9 T cell receptor beta chains sequenced from one sample in a study of blood T cell repertoires in COVID-19. This table comes from immunoSEQ multiplex PCR, and its TCRdb copy is limited to in-frame clones, with some not included. This table holds about 240,000 clones, approximately 84% found once. The sequencing sample was made of peripheral blood. These receptors all come from a man aged 50 to 60 with acute or convalescent COVID-19.

V gene TRBV11-2 combines with J gene TRBJ2-1; TRBD2 agrees at 8 bases. Germline lookup yields CDR1 SGHAT and CDR2 FQNNGV. V shed 5 bases, J shed 8 bases, and the junction held 11 bases outside the gene matches. The length of the CDR3 is 15 residues. CDR3 nucleotide sequence: TGTGCCAGCAGCCCGGAGCGGGAGTTTCCCGATGAGCAGTTCTTC. Translating gives CASSPEREFPDEQFF.

This clone was seen a handful of times. The V gene is TRBV11-1, the J gene TRBJ1-1; D possibly corresponds to TRBD1 (6 bases). The CDR3 has 13 amino acids. Germline-derived CDR1 and CDR2 are SGHAT and FQDESV (reference sequence). Trimming took off 5 bases at V and 10 bases at J, with 17 bases between the two ends. CDR3 sequence reads: CASSQTTGPGAFF. CDR3 DNA sequence: TGTGCCAGCAGCCAAACAACAGGGCCGGGAGCTTTCTTT.

V is TRBV6-9 and J is TRBJ1-3, with 10 bases that match TRBD1. This CDR3 has 15 amino acids. Germline trimming cut 4 bases from V and 4 bases from J; bases unmatched to any gene: 4. Germline V gives CDR1 MNHGY, CDR2 SVAAGI. The CDR3 DNA reads as TGTGCCAGCAGTTTTGACAGGGGGCAAGGAAACACCATATATTTT. Encoded protein: CASSFDRGQGNTIYF.

The chain combines TRBV5-6 with TRBJ2-2, with 13 nucleotides matching TRBD2. V lost 6 bases, J lost 6 bases, and 8 bases stayed unmatched. The CDR3 has 16 residues. The germline CDR1 and CDR2 sequences are SGHDT and YYEEEE. The CDR3 DNA reads TGTGCCAGCAACGTCCTCGGACTAGCGGGAGCCGGGGAGCTGTTTTTT. Translated, it gives CASNVLGLAGAGELFF.

The V gene is TRBV7-6, the J gene TRBJ2-7, with no clear D. V lost 5 bases and J 0 bases, leaving 17 bases between the germline ends. This CDR3 contains 16 residues. Germline-derived CDR1 and CDR2 are SGHVS and FNYEAQ. In DNA form, the CDR3 reads TGTGCCAGCAGCCCCGCCCCGGCAGGCAACTCCTACGAGCAGTACTTC. This gives the protein CASSPAPAGNSYEQYF.

This clone appeared a single time. V gene TRBV6-5 combines with J gene TRBJ2-5, with TRBD1 identical over 10 bases. The CDR3 contains 15 residues. V lost 6 bases and J lost 0; bases outside the gene matches: 4. Germline CDR1 and CDR2: MNHEY and SVGAGI. CDR3 residues: CASSTGQGYQETQYF. In DNA form, the CDR3 reads TGTGCCAGCAGCACGGGACAGGGGTACCAAGAGACCCAGTACTTC.

On this clone itself: In the same sample, other DNA sequences code for this CDR3. The chain couples TRBV5-6 to TRBJ1-3; D not resolved. Germline CDR1 SGHDT, CDR2 YYEEEE. V shed 2 bases and J shed 0 bases, with 6 bases lying between them. This CDR3 comprises 14 residues. CDR3 amino acids: CASSFGGSGNTIYF. DNA of the CDR3: TGTGCCAGCAGCTTTGGAGGCTCTGGAAACACCATATATTTT.

The chain joins TRBV11-3 to TRBJ2-7; possibly TRBD1 for D (6 bases). There are 14 residues in the CDR3. Germline V lookup: CDR1 SGHNT, CDR2 YENEEA. V lost 5 bases and J lost 6, with 17 bases in between. In nucleotides, the CDR3 is TGTGCCAGCAGCCTCCAGGGGCTCTCTGCCGAGCAGTACTTC. The encoded protein is CASSLQGLSAEQYF.

The V gene is TRBV3-1 (or the pseudogene TRBV3-2), the J gene TRBJ2-1; 8 nucleotides line up with TRBD2. This CDR3 is 12 amino acids long. The J segment lost 5 bases and the V segment lost 7 bases, leaving 1 base of the junction unmatched. The V gene's germline CDR1 is LGHDT and CDR2 YNNKEL (reference sequence). The CDR3, as DNA: TGTGCCAGCAAGCGGGAGCACAATGAGCAGTTCTTC. Encoded protein: CASKREHNEQFF.